These T cell receptor beta chains were read from a single sample in a study of T cells after posttransplantation cyclophosphamide. TCRdb's table, derived via immunoSEQ multiplex PCR, lists solely in-frame clones and lacks some. Observed in the sample are over 30,000 clones, none of them singletons. The material sequenced was PBMCs. Source of these receptors: a girl aged 10 to 17 in good health, CMV-negative, and a related stem cell transplant donor. The conserved cysteine and the conserved F or W are not part of the CDR3 here. The D gene is left open where the match is weak. Expanded clones are given a class, and other clones once, few, many or no size at all.

j_call v_call clone_size d_call cdr3_aa
TRBJ2-1 TRBV28 many NA ASSQWAMNEQF
TRBJ2-1 TRBV5-1 many TRBD2 ASSSGGPPSYNEQF
TRBJ1-4 TRBV5-1 many TRBD1 ASSAGQRNEKLF
TRBJ2-7 TRBV27 NA NA ASRPYEGGTYEQY
TRBJ2-3 TRBV6-4 few TRBD2 ASSELAGATDTQY
TRBJ1-1 TRBV5-1 many NA ASSLALTGFEAF
TRBJ2-7 TRBV19 many NA ASSIAGGSYEQY
TRBJ1-2 TRBV28 many TRBD1 ASSFPGGGYT
TRBJ1-1 TRBV5-6 many NA ASSLEVRDTEAF
TRBJ2-7 TRBV14 many NA ASSQEMGLYEQY
TRBJ1-2 TRBV29-1 NA TRBD1 SVADRRNGYA
TRBJ2-3 TRBV6-5 many TRBD1 ASSRDRGTDTQY
TRBJ1-2 TRBV13 NA NA ASSSPGGANYGYT
TRBJ2-4 TRBV28 many TRBD1 ASRSPGGKNIQY
TRBJ1-4 TRBV29-1 many NA SVDGGGNEKLF
TRBJ2-7 TRBV7-2 NA NA ASSLWRGEQY
TRBJ1-3 TRBV6-1 many NA ASSESLDSGNTIY
TRBJ1-2 TRBV6-1 many TRBD1 ASSETGTGGSSGGYT
TRBJ2-3 TRBV6-1 few TRBD2 ASSKPAGGTDTQY
TRBJ1-1 TRBV6-5 many NA ASSLRGTEAF
TRBJ2-3 TRBV29-1 few TRBD1 SAPGQGSDTQY
TRBJ1-2 TRBV27 many TRBD1 ASSEQGTGGYT
TRBJ2-7 TRBV30 few TRBD2 AWRAGEGEQY
TRBJ1-2 TRBV5-1 many NA ASSLAGREVYGYT
TRBJ2-1 TRBV6-5 many TRBD1 ASSYSNRGLRF
TRBJ2-7 TRBV5-1 few TRBD2 ASSLAGSGRAGQY
TRBJ2-7 TRBV9 many NA ASSVEAGFDEQY
TRBJ2-7 TRBV29-1 NA NA SVVGQINYEQY
TRBJ2-3 TRBV4-2 few TRBD2 ASSQDALPGLAQYFGPDTQY
TRBJ2-7 TRBV9 many NA ASSPPRGRGSIYEQY
TRBJ2-3 TRBV19 few TRBD1 ASSIQTGGADTQY
TRBJ2-7 TRBV4-1 NA NA ASSQDPTAGLAEQY
TRBJ1-5 TRBV28 many TRBD1 ASSLGTGGNQPQH
TRBJ1-6 TRBV4-1 many TRBD1 ASSPTGGGNSPLH